This T cell receptor beta chain originates from a study of alternative splicing in chronic myeloid leukemia remission (TCRdb year 2020). Context from the whole study: RNA sequencing was used to profile peripheral blood taken from chronic-phase CML patients both at diagnosis and at remission, and those profiles were then compared against healthy donors. Median ages of around 52 years at diagnosis, about 56 at remission and around 37 for healthy controls were recorded. The female/male split was 11/5 for diagnosis samples, 8/3 for remission samples and 2/4 for controls. Trizol was used to extract total RNA from peripheral blood mononuclear cells of the diagnosis, remission and control samples.

Including cysteine and phenylalanine, the CDR3 has 13 amino acids. DNA is not on record. CDR1 and CDR2 are drawn from the germline V gene: SGHAT, FQNNGV. Library preparation employed bulk RNA-seq. The TruSeq Stranded RNA sample prep kit was used to generate libraries of poly-A-enriched mRNA from an input of 0.8 to 1 ug total RNA. Paired-end sequencing was performed on a HiSeq 2500, with each sample sequenced in triplicate. Each mate in the RNA-seq data had a read length of 125 nucleotides. Under the source paper's analysis protocol: Reads were trimmed and aligned to hg38 using STAR v2.7, and quality control was done with FASTQC, RSeQC and multiqc. Salmon 0.14.1 was used to quantify gene expression levels as transcripts per million (TPM). Principal component analysis suggested that trial, library batch, sequencing batch, treatment regimen and sex did not drive transcriptomic profiles. Following reprocessing of the reads by TCRdb, the data hold one row per CDR3 protein sequence and no DNA is available. TCRdb, rather than the study authors, made the V and J calls. The sample table shows 350 to 400 distinct CDR3 sequences, and roughly 97% are seen once. The biggest ten clones account for around 10% of the sample.

Peripheral blood was obtained from several healthy donors to serve as normal controls. General findings and caveats noted by the study authors: At remission, blood cell composition was found to be reconfigured to resemble that of lymphoid cell-enriched normal controls. Strong differences in blood cell composition were observed between timepoints, with a shift from myeloid progenitor enrichment at diagnosis to mature lymphoid enrichment at remission.

Regarding this clonotype: It has no known antigen specificity.

The sequenced material came from PBMCs. The clonotype was recovered from a person aged 30 to 50 in good health. Recombination joined TRBV11-2 with TRBJ1-1. The CDR3 here reads CASSLDPNTEAFF.